This T cell receptor beta chain is drawn from a study of OX40 agonist ivuxolimab in advanced cancers. At the level of the study: Cancers in dose escalation were hepatocellular, melanoma, renal cell and head and neck. Subjects had a mean age of roughly 57 years, with a range of about 23 to 90; around 80% were male. Partial responses occurred in Three dose-escalation patients, one with hepatocellular carcinoma and two with cutaneous melanoma.

Note on this clone: Its antigen remains unknown.

The germline CDR1 and CDR2 sequences are MGHDK and SYGVNS. CDR3 length: 15 amino acids. The V end lost 6 bases, the J end lost 8 bases, and 19 bases lay between the germline ends. The study, taken as a whole, reports: Patients who responded partially at 0.1-3.0 mg/kg showed clonal expansion ranking among the lowest.

TCRdb's table, derived via immunoSEQ multiplex PCR, lists solely in-frame clones and lacks some. The profile shows 45,000 to 60,000 clones, over 75% of them singletons. The genes are TRBV25-1 and TRBJ1-4; tentative D call: TRBD1 (6 bases). Sequences were derived from CD4+ or CD8+ T cells sorted from blood, sampled in a trial of the OX40 agonist ivuxolimab. The sequence derives from an adult with an advanced solid tumor such as melanoma, head and neck, liver or kidney cancer. CDR3 coding DNA: TGTGCCAGCAGCCAGAAAGGGGGGCGCAGGGAAAAACTGTTTTTT. Its protein is CASSQKGGRREKLFF. Full variable domain (outside the CDR3, taken from reference TRBV25-1 and TRBJ1-4): EADIYQTPRYLVIGTGKKITLECSQTMGHDKMYWYQQDPGMELHLIHYSYGVNSTEKGDLSSESTVSRIRTEHFPLTLESARPSHTSQYLCASSQKGGRREKLFFGSGTQLSVL.